The text below deals with one TCR beta chain. In the study's own analysis: Reference gene primer amplification yielded estimated nucleated cell counts. Repertoires were generated with immunoSEQ multiplex PCR, while TCRdb's copy carries only in-frame clones and drops some. The V and J calls and clone size were taken over from that table, and D and trimming were inferred from the DNA. The data show approximately 70,000 clones, around 90% seen once. The data derive from a study of blood T cell repertoires in COVID-19. Across the study: COVID-19 samples from acute and convalescent phases originated in the United States, Italy and Spain. PBMCs, B-cell-depleted T cells, or T cells were the source of the cDNA or gDNA that made up the material.

Germline loops: CDR1 ENHRY, CDR2 SYGVKD. Trimming left V 7 bases short and J 0 bases short, with 12 bases between. This CDR3 is 14 amino acids long. The origin of this receptor is a human donor with active COVID-19. The donor label of this sample is uncertain. Sequenced material: peripheral blood. This chain joins TRBV10-3 and TRBJ1-2; D gene uncertain. DNA for the CDR3: TGTGCCATCAACGAGGGATCGACTAACTATGGCTACACCTTC. Protein product: CAINEGSTNYGYTF.